The count of the clone carrying this T cell receptor (beta chain) is one. Germline V gene sequence: CDR1 LGHNA, CDR2 YSLEER. V lost 0 bases, J lost 9 bases, and 13 bases stayed unmatched. This CDR3 contains 17 residues. Profiled with immunoSEQ multiplex PCR; TCRdb holds only in-frame clones, not every one. Seen here are under 700,000 clones, approximately 80% observed once, and the top ten hold about 0.012%. This sample was taken from a study of shared T cell receptors in the human thymus. A further study also used this sample, focusing on human thymus T cells.

Sequencing used thymocytes. The clonotype comes from a boy under two years old with a congenital heart defect. The gene calls are TRBV4-3 and TRBJ2-2; 7 bases line up with TRBD2. The CDR3 protein is CASSQEGRASGTRELFF. CDR3 DNA sequence: TGCGCCAGCAGCCAAGAAGGTCGGGCTAGCGGTACCCGGGAGCTGTTTTTT.